Below are 20 T cell receptor beta chains sequenced from a single sample in a study of beta chain features in type 1 diabetes. All of the isolated RNA was reverse transcribed, so expressed TCRB transcripts were sequenced. Profiled with immunoSEQ multiplex PCR; TCRdb holds only in-frame clones, not every one. The data contain fewer than 250,000 clones, 13% to 15% of them singletons. The sample taken for sequencing was naive CD4+ T cells from blood. The receptor source for this set is a middle-aged woman in good health.

This chain joins TRBV19 and TRBJ1-1, with D unresolved. The V end was cut by 3 bases, the J end by 4 bases, with 15 bases between. Germline CDR1 reads LNHDA; CDR2 reads SQIVND (reference sequence). The CDR3 length is 15 residues. The CDR3 loop is CASSISRGSGTEAFF. The DNA for the CDR3 is TGTGCCAGTAGTATTTCGCGGGGATCTGGCACTGAAGCTTTCTTT.

The V gene is TRBV19, the J gene TRBJ1-4; 7 bases align to TRBD1. The CDR3 contains 13 residues. V shed 6 bases, J shed 8 bases, and the junction held 6 bases outside the gene matches. CDR1 is LNHDA, CDR2 SQIVND, per germline (reference sequence). The CDR3 bases are TGTGCCAGTAGGGAGACAGGGAAGGAAAAACTGTTTTTT. Its protein is CASRETGKEKLFF. Using reference TRBV19 and TRBJ1-4 for the parts outside the CDR3, the full variable domain is DGGITQSPKYLFRKEGQNVTLSCEQNLNHDAMYWYRQDPGQGLRLIYYSQIVNDFQKGDIAEGYSVSREKKESFPLTVTSAQKNPTAFYLCASRETGKEKLFFGSGTQLSVL.

The chain recombines TRBV19 with TRBJ1-6; D gene unclear. Between the trimmed V and J ends, which lost 7 bases and 7 bases, there was a span of 11 bases. The germline CDR1 and CDR2 sequences are LNHDA and SQIVND (reference sequence). This CDR3 spans 13 amino acids. This CDR3 reads CASIAGSNSPLHF. In nucleotides, the CDR3 is TGTGCCAGTATTGCAGGCTCAAATTCACCCCTCCACTTT.

This clone was counted a few times. This chain links TRBV9 with TRBJ1-1, with D tentatively TRBD1 (5 bases). V was cut by 4 bases and J by 1 base, with 8 bases left in between. The germline V gene has CDR1 SGDLS and CDR2 YYNGEE. The length of the CDR3 is 13 residues. The CDR3 nucleotides read TGTGCCAGCAGCTTTCAGGGGAACACTGAAGCTTTCTTT. Protein product: CASSFQGNTEAFF.

The chain carries TRBV6-6 and TRBJ2-7; 9 bases line up with TRBD1. The CDR3 consists of 16 residues. The V gene end was trimmed by 6 bases and the J gene end by 7 bases; junction bases not matched to a gene: 16. Germline lookup yields CDR1 MNHNY and CDR2 SVGAGI (reference sequence). CDR3 sequence reads: CASSYRTGASSGEQYF. The CDR3 nucleotides are TGTGCCAGCAGCTATCGGACAGGGGCCAGCTCTGGGGAGCAGTACTTC.

V gene TRBV18 combines with J gene TRBJ1-2, with no clear D. The CDR3 is 15 residues long. Between the trimmed V and J ends, which lost 1 base and 2 bases, there was a span of 11 bases. Germline V gene lookup returns CDR1 KGHSH and CDR2 LQKENI. The CDR3 reads CASSPLNLGNYGYTF. DNA for the CDR3: TGTGCCAGCTCACCACTCAATCTGGGCAACTATGGCTACACCTTC.

The chain employs TRBV11-2 and TRBJ2-7; D gene uncertain. The CDR3 consists of 13 residues. The germline V and J ends were trimmed by 5 bases and 6 bases, with 14 bases remaining between them. Germline values: CDR1 SGHAT, CDR2 FQNNGV. The CDR3 protein is CASSPSEAGEQYF. The CDR3 DNA follows: TGTGCCAGCAGCCCCAGTGAGGCCGGCGAGCAGTACTTC.

This chain uses TRBV6-5 with TRBJ1-1, with unresolved D. The CDR3 consists of 15 residues. Looked up from germline, CDR1 is MNHEY and CDR2 is SVGAGI. Trimming shortened V by 0 bases and J by 3 bases, and 11 bases separated the two germline ends. CDR3 in DNA: TGTGCCAGCAGTTACTCAGCCGCGAGGGACACTGAAGCTTTCTTT. Protein sequence: CASSYSAARDTEAFF.

The chain links TRBV7-2 to TRBJ2-7; D is ambiguous. Germline CDR1 reads SGHTA; CDR2 reads FQGNSA. Deletions cut 3 bases from V and 0 bases from J, with 3 bases between. The CDR3 is 12 residues long. The CDR3 DNA follows: TGTGCCAGCAGCTTTCTCTCCTACGAGCAGTACTTC. Its protein is CASSFLSYEQYF. The whole variable domain, filled in from reference TRBV7-2 and TRBJ2-7, reads GAGVSQSPSNKVTEKGKDVELRCDPISGHTALYWYRQSLGQGLEFLIYFQGNSAPDKSGLPSDRFSAERTGGSVSTLTIQRTQQEDSAVYLCASSFLSYEQYFGPGTRLTVT.

The chain uses TRBV5-1 and TRBJ1-3, with D hard to call. The germline V gene has CDR1 SGHRS and CDR2 YFSETQ. Trimming shortened V by 2 bases and J by 2 bases, and 8 bases separated the two germline ends. This CDR3 region has 14 residues. CDR3 nucleotide sequence: TGCGCCAGCAGCTTATCCGGGGCTGGAAACACCATATATTTT. Translating it yields CASSLSGAGNTIYF.

For this clone: This sample also contains other DNA sequences that code for the same CDR3. The chain joins TRBV7-9 to TRBJ1-2; unclear D gene. Germline V lookup: CDR1 SEHNR, CDR2 FQNEAQ (reference sequence). V lost 1 base and J lost 8, with 5 bases in between. There are 11 residues in the CDR3. Here the CDR3 DNA reads TGTGCCAGCAGCTTAGAGAGGGGCTACACCTTC. Translation: CASSLERGYTF.

This clone was found a few times. The rearrangement joins TRBV7-2 to TRBJ2-7, with 7 positions matching TRBD2. Germline-derived CDR1 and CDR2 are SGHTA and FQGNSA. V lost 5 bases to trimming and J lost 5 bases; unmatched junction nucleotides: 9. The CDR3 loop spans 14 amino acids. CDR3 coding DNA: TGTGCCAGCAGCCTAGGGAGGGCGAACCACGAGCAGTACTTC. The encoded protein is CASSLGRANHEQYF. Complete variable domain (other parts from reference TRBV7-2 and TRBJ2-7): GAGVSQSPSNKVTEKGKDVELRCDPISGHTALYWYRQSLGQGLEFLIYFQGNSAPDKSGLPSDRFSAERTGGSVSTLTIQRTQQEDSAVYLCASSLGRANHEQYFGPGTRLTVT.

The table lists this clone with a few counts. The rearrangement links TRBV19 to TRBJ2-7, with 9 bases matching TRBD1. The CDR3 extends over 18 amino acids. V dropped 5 bases and J dropped 0; count of bases not matched to a gene: 14. Germline V gives CDR1 LNHDA, CDR2 SQIVND (reference sequence). The DNA for the CDR3 is TGTGCCAGTAGTGTACAGGGGGCCATTATCGGCTCCTCCTACGAGCAGTACTTC. Its translation is CASSVQGAIIGSSYEQYF.

The rearrangement links TRBV7-9 to TRBJ1-1; D is unresolved. The CDR3 consists of 11 residues. Looked up from germline, CDR1 is SEHNR and CDR2 is FQNEAQ (reference sequence). The V end was cut by 6 bases, the J end by 7 bases, with 9 bases between. CDR3 loop: CASSPGIEAFF. The CDR3 DNA follows: TGTGCCAGCAGTCCGGGGATTGAAGCTTTCTTT. The full variable domain, completed using reference TRBV7-9 and TRBJ1-1, is DTGVSQNPRHKITKRGQNVTFRCDPISEHNRLYWYRQTLGQGPEFLTYFQNEAQLEKSRLLSDRFSAERPKGSFSTLEIQRTEQGDSAMYLCASSPGIEAFFGQGTRLTVV.

There are a few counts of this clone. This rearrangement joins TRBV25-1 to TRBJ1-1; TRBD1 matches 7 bases. The germline V gene has CDR1 MGHDK and CDR2 SYGVNS. The V segment lost 1 base and the J segment 1 base; nucleotides outside the gene matches: 6. The CDR3 runs 16 residues. The CDR3 DNA follows: TGTGCCAGCAGTGAATGGGGGACAGACACGAACACTGAAGCTTTCTTT. The encoded protein is CASSEWGTDTNTEAFF.

The chain is built from TRBV7-2 and TRBJ2-7, with 11 bases that match TRBD2. CDR1 and CDR2 (germline): SGHTA, FQGNSA. This CDR3 is built from 14 residues. V dropped 2 bases and J dropped 7; count of bases not matched to a gene: 4. The CDR3 nucleotides are TGTGCCAGCAGCTTAAGACTAGCGGGGTTAGAGCAGTACTTC. Translated, it gives CASSLRLAGLEQYF.

This clone was observed a few times. The chain joins TRBV2 to TRBJ2-2, with a possible D match to TRBD2 (6 bases). V lost 2 bases and J lost 1, with 8 bases in between. The germline gives CDR1 SNHLY, CDR2 FYNNEI. This CDR3 has 15 amino acids. The CDR3 sequence is CASSEPGGNTGELFF. The CDR3 DNA sequence: TGTGCCAGCAGTGAACCCGGGGGGAACACCGGGGAGCTGTTTTTT. The full variable domain, with the rest looked up from reference TRBV2 and TRBJ2-2, is EPEVTQTPSHQVTQMGQEVILRCVPISNHLYFYWYRQILGQKVEFLVSFYNNEISEKSEIFDDQFSVERPDGSNFTLKIRSTKLEDSAMYFCASSEPGGNTGELFFGEGSRLTVL.

This clone was counted only a few times. The chain joins TRBV19 to TRBJ2-5; TRBD1 matches 8 bases. Trimming cost V 9 bases and J 5 bases; bases outside gene matches: 11. CDR3 length: 14 amino acids. Germline CDR1 reads LNHDA; CDR2 reads SQIVND (reference sequence). The DNA for the CDR3 is TGTGCCAGCAGGGGGCCAGGCTCCCAGGAGACCCAGTACTTC. Translated: CASRGPGSQETQYF. Using reference TRBV19 and TRBJ2-5 for the parts outside the CDR3, the full variable domain is DGGITQSPKYLFRKEGQNVTLSCEQNLNHDAMYWYRQDPGQGLRLIYYSQIVNDFQKGDIAEGYSVSREKKESFPLTVTSAQKNPTAFYLCASRGPGSQETQYFGPGTRLLVL.

The chain combines TRBV5-6 with TRBJ2-7; D gene unclear. V was clipped by 4 bases and J by 11 bases, with 16 bases between them. Per germline, CDR1 SGHDT and CDR2 YYEEEE. The CDR3 is 12 residues long. The CDR3 reads CASSRWIAAEYF. The CDR3 DNA sequence: TGTGCCAGCAGCCGATGGATCGCCGCGGAGTACTTC.

This clone has just a few counts. The chain combines TRBV10-2 with TRBJ2-1, with 9 bases aligning to TRBD2. Germline values: CDR1 WSHSY, CDR2 SAAADI. The CDR3 has 18 amino acids. The ends lost 2 bases at V and 7 bases at J; junction bases unmatched: 15. CDR3: CASSEEHVLAGRWNEQFF. The DNA of the CDR3 is TGCGCCAGCAGTGAGGAACACGTTCTAGCGGGGCGCTGGAATGAGCAGTTCTTC.